This entry lists 19 T cell receptor beta chains sequenced from one sample in a study of blood T cell repertoires in COVID-19. The protocol was immunoSEQ multiplex PCR, while the TCRdb copy is restricted to in-frame clones and leaves out a portion. The data contain 35,000 to 45,000 clones, 80% of them singletons. The sample comprised peripheral blood. The source is a man between 65 and 85 years old with acute or convalescent COVID-19.

The chain employs TRBV11-2 and TRBJ1-1, with TRBD1 matching 7 bases. J lost 3 bases, V lost 1 base, and 8 bases had no gene match. The germline gives CDR1 SGHAT, CDR2 FQNNGV. The CDR3 contains 16 residues. CDR3 nucleotides: TGTGCCAGCAGCTTAGGTGACAGGGCCGGGGACACTGAAGCTTTCTTT. Residues: CASSLGDRAGDTEAFF. The full variable domain, its missing parts supplied by reference TRBV11-2 and TRBJ1-1, is EAGVAQSPRYKIIEKRQSVAFWCNPISGHATLYWYQQILGQGPKLLIQFQNNGVVDDSQLPKDRFSAERLKGVDSTLKIQPAKLEDSAVYLCASSLGDRAGDTEAFFGQGTRLTVV.

This clone was detected only a few times. V gene TRBV5-1 combines with J gene TRBJ2-7; D may be TRBD1 (6 bases). CDR3 length: 17 amino acids. CDR1 and CDR2 (germline): SGHRS, YFSETQ. With 4 bases removed from V and 2 bases from J, the gap between germline ends came to 22 bases. Here the CDR3 DNA reads TGCGCCAGCAGCCCAACCCTAAGAACAGGGAGCCCCTACGAGCAGTACTTC. It codes for CASSPTLRTGSPYEQYF.

The gene calls are TRBV6-5 and TRBJ1-1, with 8 bases lining up with TRBD1. V gave up 2 bases and J gave up 3 bases; unmatched junction bases: 5. Per germline, CDR1 MNHEY and CDR2 SVGAGI. The CDR3 has 15 amino acids. The CDR3 sequence: CASSYGQGAYTEAFF. The CDR3 bases are TGTGCCAGCAGTTACGGGCAGGGGGCATACACTGAAGCTTTCTTT.

This chain links TRBV12-5 with TRBJ2-1; 13 bases agree with TRBD2. CDR3 length: 20 amino acids. Germline loops: CDR1 LGHNT, CDR2 FRNRAP. Germline trimming cut 1 base from V and 0 bases from J; bases unmatched to any gene: 9. The CDR3: CASGLAPGLAGSSSYNEQFF. The DNA for the CDR3 is TGTGCTAGTGGTTTGGCCCCGGGACTAGCGGGGTCGAGCTCCTACAATGAGCAGTTCTTC.

This clone was seen a few times. The V and J genes are TRBV3-1 (or the pseudogene TRBV3-2) and TRBJ1-2; D is unresolved. CDR3 length: 12 residues. The germline gives CDR1 LGHDT, CDR2 YNNKEL (reference sequence). With 6 bases removed from V and 3 bases from J, the gap between germline ends came to 8 bases. The CDR3, as DNA: TGTGCCAGCAGAGACCTAGACTATGGCTACACCTTC. It translates to CASRDLDYGYTF.

The chain carries TRBV24-1 and TRBJ2-1; a possible D gene is TRBD1 (5 bases). Trimming stripped 2 bases from V and 10 bases from J, with 14 bases between. The CDR3 length is 14 residues. Germline CDR1 is KGHDR and CDR2 is SFDVKD. CDR3 nucleotides: TGTGCCACCAGTGATTCGGCCGGCCAGGGCGAGCAGTTCTTC. Translated: CATSDSAGQGEQFF.

This clone was seen a few times. The chain recombines TRBV11-2 with TRBJ1-6; TRBD1 matches at 7 bases. The germline CDR1 and CDR2 sequences are SGHAT and FQNNGV. V was clipped by 3 bases and J by 6 bases; unmatched bases: 5. The CDR3 totals 15 residues. CDR3 in DNA: TGTGCCAGCAGCTTCTCTGGGACAGCTAATTCACCCCTCCACTTT. This gives the protein CASSFSGTANSPLHF.

The chain couples TRBV5-1 to TRBJ1-4, with TRBD1 as a possible D gene (5 bases). Germline V gene lookup returns CDR1 SGHRS and CDR2 YFSETQ. CDR3 size: 15 residues. Trimming removed 2 bases from V and 0 bases from J, with 8 bases in between. CDR3 protein: CASSFTGATNEKLFF. The CDR3 coding sequence is TGCGCCAGCAGCTTTACAGGTGCAACTAATGAAAAACTGTTTTTT.

This clone appeared once. This chain uses TRBV4-1 with TRBJ1-2, with 8 bases identical to TRBD1. V shed 2 bases, J shed 8 bases, and the junction held 10 bases outside the gene matches. CDR1 and CDR2 from the germline V gene are MGHRA and YSYEKL. The CDR3 has 15 residues. CDR3 loop: CASSQKRTGWEGYTF. In DNA form, the CDR3 reads TGCGCCAGCAGCCAAAAGAGGACAGGGTGGGAAGGCTACACCTTC.

The V and J genes are TRBV3-1 (or the pseudogene TRBV3-2) and TRBJ2-7; TRBD1 aligns across 8 bases. CDR3 length: 13 residues. The germline V gene encodes CDR1 LGHDT and CDR2 YNNKEL (reference sequence). Unmatched junction bases numbered 2, after V lost 1 base and J lost 6 bases. The CDR3 DNA reads TGTGCCAGCAGCCAAGGGACAGGGTCCGAGCAGTACTTC. Protein: CASSQGTGSEQYF.

V is TRBV27 and J is TRBJ1-1, with D possibly matching TRBD1 (5 bases). CDR3 size: 14 residues. CDR1 is MNHEY, CDR2 SMNVEV, per germline (reference sequence). V lost 7 bases and J lost 4, with 16 bases in between. CDR3 DNA sequence: TGTGCCAGCACCCGAACAGGTGCCGGCACTGAAGCTTTCTTT. Translated: CASTRTGAGTEAFF.

A few counts support this clone. This chain's CDR3 is CASSEARDSNNEQFF. Written as DNA, the CDR3 is TGCGCCAGCAGCGAAGCCCGGGACTCTAACAATGAGCAGTTCTTC. The chain carries TRBV4-3 and TRBJ2-1; possible D gene TRBD2, 6 bases. Germline loops: CDR1 LGHNA, CDR2 YSLEER. Trimming left V 5 bases short and J 5 bases short, with 16 bases between. This CDR3 spans 15 amino acids.

The chain combines TRBV14 with TRBJ1-6; tentatively, D is TRBD1 (5 bases). V dropped 6 bases and J dropped 10 bases, with 22 bases sitting between them. The V gene's germline CDR1 is SGHDN and CDR2 FVKESK. CDR3 size: 16 residues. The CDR3 sequence: CASSLTGGSRQSPLHF. The CDR3, as DNA: TGTGCCAGCAGTCTGACGGGGGGATCCCGACAATCACCCCTCCACTTT.

The CDR3: CASSLDRYSNQPQHF. The CDR3 DNA follows: TGTGCCAGTAGTCTCGACAGATATAGCAATCAGCCCCAGCATTTT. This rearrangement joins TRBV19 to TRBJ1-5, with a tentative D call TRBD1 (5 bases). There are 15 residues in the CDR3. The V and J ends lost 5 bases and 0 bases respectively, with 11 bases between them. From germline, CDR1 is LNHDA and CDR2 SQIVND (reference sequence).

The rearrangement links TRBV3-1 (or the pseudogene TRBV3-2) to TRBJ2-2, with 7 bases fitting TRBD1. V shed 7 bases, J shed 3 bases, and the junction held 11 bases outside the gene matches. The CDR3 is 16 residues long. The germline CDR1 and CDR2 sequences are LGHDT and YNNKEL (reference sequence). CDR3 residues: CASTGFGDRYTGELFF. CDR3 nucleotides: TGTGCCAGCACCGGGTTTGGGGACAGATACACCGGGGAGCTGTTTTTT.

This chain joins TRBV7-2 and TRBJ2-3, with 8 bases identical to TRBD2. Germline V gene data show CDR1 as SGHTA and CDR2 as FQGNSA. The CDR3 has 15 amino acids. J lost 2 bases, V lost 6 bases, and 7 bases had no gene match. The CDR3 sequence is CASRLAGGSTDTQYF. Written as DNA, the CDR3 is TGTGCCAGCAGACTCGCGGGGGGTTCCACAGATACGCAGTATTTT.

This clone has just one count. The V and J genes are TRBV4-1 and TRBJ2-5, with 7 bases that match TRBD1. In germline, CDR1 is MGHRA, CDR2 YSYEKL. Trimming cost V 3 bases and J 1 base; bases outside gene matches: 2. There are 14 residues in the CDR3. The CDR3 loop is CASSQTGTQETQYF. The CDR3 nucleotides read TGCGCCAGCAGCCAGACAGGGACCCAAGAGACCCAGTACTTC.

This clone was recorded a few times. The chain is built from TRBV6-2 or TRBV6-3 and TRBJ2-7; 11 bases line up with TRBD1. The CDR3 is 14 amino acids. Trimming removed 2 bases from V and 3 bases from J; junction bases left unmatched: 0. The germline CDR1 and CDR2 sequences are MNHEY and SVGEGT. Here the CDR3 reads CASSYGTGGYEQYF. The CDR3 region has the DNA TGTGCCAGCAGTTACGGGACAGGGGGCTACGAGCAGTACTTC.

V and J are TRBV20-1 and TRBJ1-1; D gene ambiguous. The CDR3 is 12 residues long. The germline gives CDR1 DFQATT, CDR2 SNEGSKA (reference sequence). V was shortened by 3 bases and J by 1 base, with 6 bases between the two germline ends. DNA of the CDR3: TGCAGTGCTAGTGATAGGAACACTGAAGCTTTCTTT. It codes for CSASDRNTEAFF.